These T cell receptor beta chains were read from a single sample in a study of blood T cell repertoires in COVID-19. Data came from immunoSEQ multiplex PCR; TCRdb stores just in-frame clones and leaves some out. In the table there are more than 95,000 clones, approximately 89% of which are singletons. Sequencing input: peripheral blood. Receptor source: an elderly woman in a cohort sampled during active COVID-19. Each CDR3 is given with its conserved first and last residue. A D gene is named only where the DNA matches it firmly. Size values are once, few and many counts, or a class for expanded clones, and some rows have none.

D gene: -
J gene: TRBJ2-2
V gene: TRBV6-5
clone size: -
CDR3 protein: CASSYGTPVGELFF
CDR3 DNA: TGTGCCAGCAGTTATGGGACTCCGGTCGGGGAGCTGTTTTTT

D gene: -
J gene: TRBJ2-7
V gene: TRBV10-2
clone size: -
CDR3 protein: CASSEIALGSYEQYF
CDR3 DNA: TGCGCCAGCAGTGAGATTGCGCTCGGTTCCTACGAGCAGTACTTC

D gene: TRBD2
J gene: TRBJ2-7
V gene: TRBV27
clone size: -
CDR3 protein: CASSLYASGSVYEQYF
CDR3 DNA: TGTGCCAGCAGTTTATACGCTAGCGGGAGTGTCTACGAGCAGTACTTC

D gene: TRBD1
J gene: TRBJ2-1
V gene: TRBV3-1/TRBV3-2
clone size: -
CDR3 protein: CASSPRTGDGRQFF
CDR3 DNA: TGTGCCAGCAGCCCAAGGACAGGGGACGGGCGGCAGTTCTTC

D gene: -
J gene: TRBJ2-1
V gene: TRBV6-1
clone size: -
CDR3 protein: CASSESVAGHEQFF
CDR3 DNA: TGTGCCAGCAGTGAATCTGTCGCAGGCCATGAGCAGTTCTTC

D gene: -
J gene: TRBJ2-1
V gene: TRBV5-1
clone size: -
CDR3 protein: CASSTGLVAGPYNEQFF
CDR3 DNA: TGCGCCAGCAGCACCGGACTCGTTGCGGGGCCATACAATGAGCAGTTCTTC

D gene: -
J gene: TRBJ2-1
V gene: TRBV28
clone size: -
CDR3 protein: CASGGSSYNEQFF
CDR3 DNA: TGTGCCAGCGGGGGGTCCTCCTACAATGAGCAGTTCTTC

D gene: TRBD1
J gene: TRBJ2-6
V gene: TRBV6-6
clone size: -
CDR3 protein: CASSHGQGVSGANVLTF
CDR3 DNA: TGTGCCAGCAGTCACGGACAGGGGGTATCTGGGGCCAACGTCCTGACTTTC

D gene: TRBD2
J gene: TRBJ2-3
V gene: TRBV7-9
clone size: -
CDR3 protein: CAAVPGLAGTDTQYF
CDR3 DNA: TGTGCCGCGGTACCGGGACTAGCGGGCACAGATACGCAGTATTTT

D gene: -
J gene: TRBJ1-1
V gene: TRBV7-9
clone size: -
CDR3 protein: CASSLARAEAFF
CDR3 DNA: TGTGCCAGCAGCTTAGCCCGGGCTGAAGCTTTCTTT

D gene: TRBD1
J gene: TRBJ1-6
V gene: TRBV19
clone size: -
CDR3 protein: CASSMDGTGPNSPLHF
CDR3 DNA: TGTGCCAGTAGTATGGACGGGACAGGGCCCAATTCACCCCTCCACTTT

D gene: -
J gene: TRBJ2-7
V gene: TRBV9
clone size: -
CDR3 protein: CASSVLGLSPDEQYF
CDR3 DNA: TGTGCCAGCAGCGTACTAGGACTCTCCCCGGACGAGCAGTACTTC

D gene: -
J gene: TRBJ2-2
V gene: TRBV14
clone size: -
CDR3 protein: CASSHLTQGPGFTGELFF
CDR3 DNA: TGTGCCAGCAGCCACCTCACCCAGGGGCCAGGGTTCACCGGGGAGCTGTTTTTT

D gene: TRBD2
J gene: TRBJ2-2
V gene: TRBV24-1
clone size: -
CDR3 protein: CAASALLVAGVDQTGELFF
CDR3 DNA: TGTGCCGCCAGTGCCCTCTTGGTAGCGGGAGTCGATCAGACCGGGGAGCTGTTTTTT

D gene: -
J gene: TRBJ2-3
V gene: TRBV2
clone size: -
CDR3 protein: CASSELSDTQYF
CDR3 DNA: TGTGCCAGCAGTGAACTTTCGGATACGCAGTATTTT

D gene: TRBD2
J gene: TRBJ2-1
V gene: TRBV11-3
clone size: once
CDR3 protein: CASSPAGGITYNEQFF
CDR3 DNA: TGTGCCAGCAGCCCAGCGGGAGGTATAACTTACAATGAGCAGTTCTTC

D gene: TRBD2
J gene: TRBJ2-3
V gene: TRBV3-1/TRBV3-2
clone size: once
CDR3 protein: CASSQVSSGGATDTQYF
CDR3 DNA: TGTGCCAGCAGCCAAGTCTCCAGCGGGGGGGCGACAGATACGCAGTATTTT

D gene: -
J gene: TRBJ1-5
V gene: TRBV19
clone size: -
CDR3 protein: CASSIDRTFNQPQHF
CDR3 DNA: TGTGCCAGTAGTATCGACAGGACTTTTAATCAGCCCCAGCATTTT

D gene: -
J gene: TRBJ2-1
V gene: TRBV3-1/TRBV3-2
clone size: -
CDR3 protein: CASSQDQATYNEQFF
CDR3 DNA: TGTGCCAGCAGCCAAGATCAGGCCACCTACAATGAGCAGTTCTTC

D gene: -
J gene: TRBJ2-5
V gene: TRBV19
clone size: -
CDR3 protein: CASSIAGTPQETQYF
CDR3 DNA: TGTGCCAGTAGTATAGCCGGGACACCCCAAGAGACCCAGTACTTC

D gene: -
J gene: TRBJ2-3
V gene: TRBV5-1
clone size: -
CDR3 protein: CASSLDRTAADTQYF
CDR3 DNA: TGCGCCAGCAGCTTGGATAGGACTGCCGCGGATACGCAGTATTTT

D gene: -
J gene: TRBJ1-1
V gene: TRBV7-9
clone size: once
CDR3 protein: CASSLSRVGTEAFF
CDR3 DNA: TGTGCCAGCAGCTTATCTCGGGTTGGCACTGAAGCTTTCTTT

D gene: TRBD1
J gene: TRBJ2-1
V gene: TRBV7-8
clone size: -
CDR3 protein: CASSPKPRQGYNEQFF
CDR3 DNA: TGTGCCAGCAGCCCTAAGCCGAGACAGGGTTACAATGAGCAGTTCTTC

D gene: -
J gene: TRBJ1-1
V gene: TRBV19
clone size: -
CDR3 protein: CASSIFGQGTAFF
CDR3 DNA: TGTGCCAGTAGTATCTTTGGGCAGGGTACAGCTTTCTTT

D gene: TRBD2
J gene: TRBJ2-7
V gene: TRBV24-1
clone size: once
CDR3 protein: CATSLGGGAYEQYF
CDR3 DNA: TGTGCCACCAGTTTGGGCGGGGGAGCCTACGAGCAGTACTTC

D gene: -
J gene: TRBJ2-3
V gene: TRBV21-1
clone size: -
CDR3 protein: CASTVMQDTQYF
CDR3 DNA: TGTGCCAGCACAGTCATGCAAGATACGCAGTATTTT

D gene: -
J gene: TRBJ1-3
V gene: TRBV10-3
clone size: once
CDR3 protein: CAISEPLGTIYF
CDR3 DNA: TGTGCCATCAGTGAGCCCCTCGGCACCATATATTTT

D gene: TRBD1
J gene: TRBJ1-6
V gene: TRBV5-1
clone size: -
CDR3 protein: CASKEQGIGSPLHF
CDR3 DNA: TGCGCCAGCAAGGAACAGGGGATCGGTTCACCCCTCCACTTT

D gene: -
J gene: TRBJ2-7
V gene: TRBV21-1
clone size: -
CDR3 protein: CASSLWGLAREQYF
CDR3 DNA: TGTGCCAGCAGTCTCTGGGGACTAGCGAGGGAGCAGTACTTC

D gene: -
J gene: TRBJ2-6
V gene: TRBV27
clone size: once
CDR3 protein: CASRVTGRGANVLTF
CDR3 DNA: TGTGCCAGCAGAGTAACAGGGCGCGGGGCCAACGTCCTGACTTTC

D gene: TRBD1
J gene: TRBJ1-1
V gene: TRBV9
clone size: -
CDR3 protein: CASSPGQQNTEAFF
CDR3 DNA: TGTGCCAGCAGCCCGGGACAGCAGAACACTGAAGCTTTCTTT

D gene: -
J gene: TRBJ2-2
V gene: TRBV18
clone size: -
CDR3 protein: CASSPLGIGGADTGELFF
CDR3 DNA: TGTGCCAGCTCACCACTAGGGATTGGAGGGGCGGACACCGGGGAGCTGTTTTTT

D gene: -
J gene: TRBJ1-2
V gene: TRBV6-6
clone size: -
CDR3 protein: CASSQDSYGYTF
CDR3 DNA: TGTGCCAGCAGCCAAGACAGCTATGGCTACACCTTC

D gene: -
J gene: TRBJ2-3
V gene: TRBV28
clone size: few
CDR3 protein: CASSLQVIHTQYF
CDR3 DNA: TGTGCCAGCAGTTTACAGGTCATCCATACGCAGTATTTT

D gene: -
J gene: TRBJ2-3
V gene: TRBV11-2
clone size: -
CDR3 protein: CASSSLPYF
CDR3 DNA: TGTGCCAGCAGCTCCCTCCCGTATTTT

D gene: -
J gene: TRBJ2-1
V gene: TRBV6-4
clone size: -
CDR3 protein: CASSLGGEQFF
CDR3 DNA: TGTGCCAGCAGTCTAGGCGGTGAGCAGTTCTTC

D gene: -
J gene: TRBJ2-2
V gene: TRBV19
clone size: once
CDR3 protein: CASSIRGYDTGELFF
CDR3 DNA: TGTGCCAGTAGTATTAGGGGGTATGACACCGGGGAGCTGTTTTTT

D gene: -
J gene: TRBJ1-5
V gene: TRBV21-1
clone size: -
CDR3 protein: CASRGTVNQPQHF
CDR3 DNA: TGTGCCAGCAGAGGGACAGTTAATCAGCCCCAGCATTTT

D gene: -
J gene: TRBJ1-4
V gene: TRBV7-9
clone size: -
CDR3 protein: CASRDGGSATNEKLFF
CDR3 DNA: TGTGCCAGCAGAGATGGGGGCTCCGCAACTAATGAAAAACTGTTTTTT

D gene: -
J gene: TRBJ2-1
V gene: TRBV5-5
clone size: -
CDR3 protein: CASSLVWRGLSYNEQFF
CDR3 DNA: TGTGCCAGCAGCTTGGTTTGGCGGGGGCTCTCCTACAATGAGCAGTTCTTC

D gene: TRBD1
J gene: TRBJ1-1
V gene: TRBV19
clone size: -
CDR3 protein: CASSGRDRTYRAFF
CDR3 DNA: TGTGCCAGTAGCGGCCGGGACAGAACATACCGGGCTTTCTTT

D gene: -
J gene: TRBJ1-1
V gene: TRBV25-1
clone size: -
CDR3 protein: CASRRGNQGSEAFF
CDR3 DNA: TGTGCCAGCCGGCGGGGGAACCAGGGCAGTGAAGCTTTCTTT

D gene: -
J gene: TRBJ1-3
V gene: TRBV15
clone size: -
CDR3 protein: CATSRGVEDTIYF
CDR3 DNA: TGTGCCACCAGCAGAGGGGTGGAGGACACCATATATTTT

D gene: TRBD2
J gene: TRBJ2-7
V gene: TRBV18
clone size: -
CDR3 protein: CASSPLAGELYEQYF
CDR3 DNA: TGTGCCAGCTCACCTCTAGCGGGAGAGCTCTACGAGCAGTACTTC

D gene: -
J gene: TRBJ2-3
V gene: TRBV7-2
clone size: -
CDR3 protein: CASSTTSTDTQYF
CDR3 DNA: TGTGCCAGCAGCACCACTAGCACAGATACGCAGTATTTT

D gene: -
J gene: TRBJ1-1
V gene: TRBV18
clone size: -
CDR3 protein: CASSETQGSTEAFF
CDR3 DNA: TGTGCCAGCTCAGAAACACAGGGCTCCACTGAAGCTTTCTTT

D gene: -
J gene: TRBJ2-1
V gene: TRBV5-1
clone size: -
CDR3 protein: CASSLTESPYNEQFF
CDR3 DNA: TGCGCCAGCAGCCTCACGGAGTCCCCCTACAATGAGCAGTTCTTC

D gene: TRBD2
J gene: TRBJ2-7
V gene: TRBV14
clone size: -
CDR3 protein: CASSRLAGVGEQYF
CDR3 DNA: TGTGCCAGCAGCCGACTAGCGGGAGTCGGCGAGCAGTACTTC

D gene: TRBD2
J gene: TRBJ2-1
V gene: TRBV25-1
clone size: -
CDR3 protein: CASSEGAGGVF
CDR3 DNA: TGTGCCAGCAGTGAAGGGGCGGGGGGTGTCTTC

D gene: TRBD2
J gene: TRBJ2-5
V gene: TRBV15
clone size: -
CDR3 protein: CATSRGSSGGFVKTQYF
CDR3 DNA: TGTGCCACCAGCAGAGGATCTAGCGGAGGATTCGTAAAGACCCAGTACTTC

D gene: -
J gene: TRBJ2-1
V gene: TRBV6-5
clone size: once
CDR3 protein: CASRSTYNEQFF
CDR3 DNA: TGTGCCAGCAGGTCTACGTACAATGAGCAGTTCTTC

D gene: TRBD2
J gene: TRBJ2-3
V gene: TRBV5-1
clone size: -
CDR3 protein: CASMLAGDRTDTQYF
CDR3 DNA: TGCGCCAGCATGTTAGCGGGAGATCGTACAGATACGCAGTATTTT

D gene: TRBD1
J gene: TRBJ2-7
V gene: TRBV7-9
clone size: -
CDR3 protein: CASSPDRVEQYF
CDR3 DNA: TGTGCCAGCAGCCCGGACAGGGTCGAGCAGTACTTC

D gene: -
J gene: TRBJ2-7
V gene: TRBV9
clone size: -
CDR3 protein: CASTEREGGLGEQYF
CDR3 DNA: TGTGCCAGCACCGAGCGGGAAGGGGGGCTCGGCGAGCAGTACTTC

D gene: -
J gene: TRBJ1-1
V gene: TRBV28
clone size: -
CDR3 protein: CASSPLMNTEAFF
CDR3 DNA: TGTGCCAGCAGCCCTTTAATGAACACTGAAGCTTTCTTT

D gene: TRBD1
J gene: TRBJ1-1
V gene: TRBV7-9
clone size: -
CDR3 protein: CASSSQGVNTEAFF
CDR3 DNA: TGTGCCAGCAGCTCACAGGGGGTAAACACTGAAGCTTTCTTT

D gene: -
J gene: TRBJ1-2
V gene: TRBV7-9
clone size: -
CDR3 protein: CASSYLQGLGYTF
CDR3 DNA: TGTGCCAGCAGCTATTTACAGGGTCTCGGCTACACCTTC

D gene: TRBD1
J gene: TRBJ2-7
V gene: TRBV27
clone size: -
CDR3 protein: CASSNLQGSPYEQYF
CDR3 DNA: TGTGCCAGCAGCAACTTACAGGGGTCCCCTTACGAGCAGTACTTC

D gene: TRBD1
J gene: TRBJ2-1
V gene: TRBV7-2
clone size: -
CDR3 protein: CASSPNRGRNEQFF
CDR3 DNA: TGTGCCAGCAGCCCCAACAGGGGGAGGAATGAGCAGTTCTTC